The present T cell receptor beta chain was sequenced within a study of cytomegalovirus exposure and HLA in healthy donors. As to this clone: Its antigen is undetermined.

PCR employed 60 Vbeta and 13 Jbeta primers. Libraries were prepared by immunoSEQ multiplex PCR; TCRdb keeps only in-frame clonotypes and omits some of them. This sample's table reports about 140,000 clones. Unrecorded immune exposure was likely among donors, who were nominally healthy when sampled. Study-wide findings and caveats: A prior analysis recorded that most TCR beta V segments were productive about 87% or about 30% of the time.

The origin of this receptor is a male donor in good health and CMV-seronegative. The sequenced sample consisted of PBMCs.

The CDR3 is CASDTGQGQETQYF. In DNA form, the CDR3 reads TGCGCCAGCGATACTGGACAGGGTCAAGAGACCCAGTACTTC. The chain carries TRBV5-1 and TRBJ2-5; 8 nucleotides align to TRBD1. The CDR3 sequence is 14 residues long. V gave up 7 bases and J gave up 2 bases; unmatched junction bases: 7. The germline CDR1 and CDR2 sequences are SGHRS and YFSETQ.